The 5 T cell receptor beta chains reported below all come from one sample, sequenced in a study of shared clonotypes between healthy human individuals. Naive CD8 isolation took CD45RO-negative cells positively selected for CCR7 and excluded terminally differentiated effector memory CD45RA+ cells. The repertoire was sequenced with immunoSEQ multiplex PCR; TCRdb's copy has only in-frame clones and lacks some. The sample shows about 2.2 million clones, approximately 92% of them seen only once. The sequenced material came from naive CD8+ T cells from PBMCs. These receptors were taken from a man between 18 and 29 years old in good health. Some clones in this sample may be carry-over from other donors' samples.

The chain combines TRBV11-2 with TRBJ2-3; D tentatively fits TRBD1 or TRBD2 (5 bases each). This CDR3 has 14 amino acids. Per the germline V gene, CDR1 is SGHAT and CDR2 is FQNNGV. V lost 1 base, J lost 1 base, and 6 bases lay in between. The CDR3 DNA is TGTGCCAGCAGCTTAGGGGACGGCACAGATACGCAGTATTTT. Protein: CASSLGDGTDTQYF. The whole variable domain, remainder taken from reference TRBV11-2 and TRBJ2-3, is EAGVAQSPRYKIIEKRQSVAFWCNPISGHATLYWYQQILGQGPKLLIQFQNNGVVDDSQLPKDRFSAERLKGVDSTLKIQPAKLEDSAVYLCASSLGDGTDTQYFGPGTRLTVL.

This chain uses TRBV13 with TRBJ2-1; the match to TRBD2 covers 7 bases. With V trimmed by 2 bases and J by 4 bases, 5 bases remained unmatched. Germline CDR1 PRHDT, CDR2 FYEKMQ (reference sequence). This CDR3 is 15 amino acids long. CDR3 sequence (DNA): TGTGCCAGCAGCTTAAGGTCTAGCGGATACAATGAGCAGTTCTTC. Its protein product is CASSLRSSGYNEQFF.

The chain carries TRBV10-3 and TRBJ1-5, with 9 positions matching TRBD1. This CDR3 comprises 13 residues. Germline V gene lookup returns CDR1 ENHRY and CDR2 SYGVKD. With V trimmed by 10 bases and J by 2 bases, 3 bases remained unmatched. This CDR3 reads CATWTGGNQPQHF. CDR3 DNA sequence: TGTGCCACCTGGACAGGGGGCAATCAGCCCCAGCATTTT.

The chain has TRBV19 and TRBJ2-1, with a weak D call TRBD2 (6 bases). The V end lost 7 bases, the J end lost 5 bases, and 21 bases lay between the germline ends. CDR1 LNHDA and CDR2 SQIVND come from the germline V gene (reference sequence). The CDR3 is made up of 16 amino acids. The DNA for the CDR3 is TGTGCCAGTACCAAAACGGGGGACGGGAGCCACAATGAGCAGTTCTTC. Its protein product is CASTKTGDGSHNEQFF.

Regarding this clone: Other DNA variants within this sample encode the same CDR3. J is TRBJ1-5 and V is TRBV19, with D possibly TRBD1 on 5 matching bases. This CDR3 is 14 amino acids long. Germline V gene data show CDR1 as LNHDA and CDR2 as SQIVND (reference sequence). Trimming cost V 3 bases and J 3 bases, with 9 bases left between them. CDR3 nucleotides: TGTGCCAGTAGTATCAGGGATTTCAATCAGCCCCAGCATTTT. Amino acids: CASSIRDFNQPQHF. The full variable domain, with the rest looked up from reference TRBV19 and TRBJ1-5, is DGGITQSPKYLFRKEGQNVTLSCEQNLNHDAMYWYRQDPGQGLRLIYYSQIVNDFQKGDIAEGYSVSREKKESFPLTVTSAQKNPTAFYLCASSIRDFNQPQHFGDGTRLSIL.